This T cell receptor (beta chain) stems from a study of spatial heterogeneity in lung cancer. This clonotype was observed a handful of times. As for time point: sample taken at primary tumor resection. The input material, whole RNA from tumor, nontumor lung or frozen PBMC, was sequenced unsorted. MiXCR, applied by TCRdb to the 5' RACE reads, yields one record per CDR3 protein. The sample consists of some 25,000 distinct CDR3 sequences, around 13% of them appearing once. Germline-derived CDR1 and CDR2 are SQVTM and ANQGSEA. The germline V and J ends were trimmed by 7 bases and 2 bases, with 18 bases remaining between them. The CDR3 is made up of 16 amino acids.

This sequence joins TRBV29-1 and TRBJ2-6; tentatively, D is TRBD1 or TRBD2 (6 bases each). The sequencing here drew on PBMCs, taken at surgery. The sequence came from a female donor with early-stage non-small cell lung cancer. This CDR3 reads CSAEGGGGTGANVLTF. DNA of the CDR3: TGCAGCGCCGAGGGAGGAGGGGGAACTGGGGCCAACGTCCTGACTTTC.